This T cell receptor (beta chain) is from a study of blood T cell repertoires in COVID-19. Study-level information: Some COVID-19 samples were acute and others convalescent; all came from the United States, Italy and Spain. PBMCs, B-cell-depleted T cells, or T cells provided the cDNA or gDNA that made up the material.

Measured with immunoSEQ multiplex PCR; TCRdb has only the in-frame clones, and not every one. This sample carries around 300,000 clones, more than 80% of them seen once, and the ten largest clones take around 3.5%. This CDR3 has 16 residues. Trimming cost V 9 bases and J 3 bases; bases outside gene matches: 15. In germline, CDR1 is LNHDA, CDR2 SQIVND (reference sequence). V gene TRBV19 combines with J gene TRBJ1-2, with 8 bases identical to TRBD1. This receptor was obtained from a woman between 35 and 50 years old with acute or convalescent COVID-19. The specimen was peripheral blood. CDR3 DNA sequence: TGTGCCAGCTCAAACGGGGCGGGGACAGGAGACTATGGCTACACCTTC. Encoded protein: CASSNGAGTGDYGYTF.